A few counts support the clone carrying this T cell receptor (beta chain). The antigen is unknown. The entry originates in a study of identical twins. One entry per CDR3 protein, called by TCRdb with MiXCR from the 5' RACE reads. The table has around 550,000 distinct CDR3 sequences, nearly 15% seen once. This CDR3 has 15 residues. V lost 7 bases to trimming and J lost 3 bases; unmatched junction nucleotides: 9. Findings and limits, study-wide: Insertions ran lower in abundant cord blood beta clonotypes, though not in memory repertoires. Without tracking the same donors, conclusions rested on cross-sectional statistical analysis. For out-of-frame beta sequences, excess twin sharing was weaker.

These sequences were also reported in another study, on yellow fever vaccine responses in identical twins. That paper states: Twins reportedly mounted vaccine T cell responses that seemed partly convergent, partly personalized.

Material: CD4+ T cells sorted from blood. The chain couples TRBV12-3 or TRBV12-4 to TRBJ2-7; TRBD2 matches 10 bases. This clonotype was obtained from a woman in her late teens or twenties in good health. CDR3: CASTIGLAAHYEQYF. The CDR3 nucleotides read TGTGCCAGCACCATAGGACTAGCGGCCCACTACGAGCAGTACTTC.